These 14 T cell receptor beta chains originate from one sample sequenced in a study of blood T cell repertoires in COVID-19. The table came from immunoSEQ multiplex PCR; TCRdb's copy has only in-frame clones and leaves some out. Of some 260,000 clones listed, around 88% were seen once; the top ten hold over 1.1%. Sequencing used peripheral blood. The receptors here all came from a man older than 75 with acute or convalescent COVID-19.

J is TRBJ2-5 and V is TRBV5-6; D unresolved. V gave up 1 base and J gave up 1 base, with 5 bases separating them. The CDR3 has 13 residues. Germline CDR1 is SGHDT and CDR2 is YYEEEE. The CDR3 spells CASSLRSQETQYF. The CDR3 nucleotides are TGTGCCAGCAGCTTGCGGTCCCAAGAGACCCAGTACTTC.

This clone was observed a single time. The genes are TRBV29-1 and TRBJ2-1; no firm D call. The CDR3 totals 12 residues. Trimming removed 4 bases at V and 1 base at J, with 5 bases between. Germline loops: CDR1 SQVTM, CDR2 ANQGSEA. The CDR3 reads CSVVLSYNEQFF. CDR3 bases: TGCAGCGTTGTGCTATCCTACAATGAGCAGTTCTTC.

The chain carries TRBV5-6 and TRBJ2-3, with 8 bases that match TRBD1. CDR3 length: 17 residues. The germline V gene has CDR1 SGHDT and CDR2 YYEEEE. V was pared by 3 bases and J by 6 bases, with 15 bases of the junction left unmatched. Here the CDR3 reads CASSSGDRGSPFDTQYF. CDR3 DNA sequence: TGTGCCAGCAGCTCGGGAGACAGGGGAAGTCCGTTCGATACGCAGTATTTT.

This rearrangement joins TRBV18 to TRBJ2-2; 10 bases are shared with TRBD2. Germline assignment: CDR1 KGHSH and CDR2 LQKENI. The CDR3 is 20 residues long. J was trimmed by 2 bases and V by 3 bases; bases with no gene match: 15. CDR3 loop: CASSPQSLAGDHLNTGELFF. In nucleotides, the CDR3 is TGTGCCAGCTCACCTCAGTCCCTAGCGGGAGACCATTTAAACACCGGGGAGCTGTTTTTT.

Only one count was recorded for this clone. This chain joins TRBV11-3 and TRBJ2-1, with TRBD1 matching over 7 bases. After removal of 3 bases from V and 3 bases from J, the junction contained 5 bases not matched to a gene. This CDR3 is built from 15 residues. Germline assignment: CDR1 SGHNT and CDR2 YENEEA. Written as DNA, the CDR3 is TGTGCCAGCAGCTTGGGACAGCCAAGCTACAATGAGCAGTTCTTC. This gives the protein CASSLGQPSYNEQFF.

CDR3 residues: CASSFDPGGANVLTF. DNA for the CDR3: TGTGCCAGCAGTTTCGACCCGGGAGGGGCCAACGTCCTGACTTTC. The chain is built from TRBV2 and TRBJ2-6, with a tentative D call TRBD2 (5 bases). Looked up from germline, CDR1 is SNHLY and CDR2 is FYNNEI. The CDR3 loop spans 15 amino acids. Trimming took off 5 bases at V and 4 bases at J, with 12 bases between the two ends.

V and J are TRBV7-2 and TRBJ2-1, with D tentatively TRBD1 (5 bases). The CDR3 runs to 14 residues. Germline values: CDR1 SGHTA, CDR2 FQGNSA. V lost 4 bases and J 9 bases, leaving 16 bases between the germline ends. This CDR3 reads CASSSMGPPSEQFF. The DNA of the CDR3 is TGTGCCAGCAGCTCCATGGGGCCCCCCTCTGAGCAGTTCTTC.

This clone was seen only a few times. This sequence joins TRBV5-1 and TRBJ1-1, with a weak D call TRBD1 (6 bases). This CDR3 contains 13 residues. The ends were cut back, 3 bases at V and 4 bases at J, with 10 bases in the middle. Germline V gives CDR1 SGHRS, CDR2 YFSETQ. The CDR3 region is CASSSGRGTEAFF. DNA of the CDR3: TGCGCCAGCAGCTCGGGCAGGGGCACTGAAGCTTTCTTT. Full variable domain (remainder filled in from reference TRBV5-1 and TRBJ1-1): KAGVTQTPRYLIKTRGQQVTLSCSPISGHRSVSWYQQTPGQGLQFLFEYFSETQRNKGNFPGRFSGRQFSNSRSEMNVSTLELGDSALYLCASSSGRGTEAFFGQGTRLTVV.

This chain links TRBV7-6 with TRBJ2-1; the match to TRBD2 covers 8 bases. CDR3 length: 18 residues. J was trimmed by 0 bases and V by 7 bases; bases with no gene match: 14. The germline V gene encodes CDR1 SGHVS and CDR2 FNYEAQ. This CDR3 is CASTARLATTSSYNEQFF. CDR3 nucleotide sequence: TGTGCCAGCACAGCTCGACTAGCGACTACCAGCTCCTACAATGAGCAGTTCTTC.

The rearrangement links TRBV5-1 to TRBJ2-7; 12 nucleotides line up with TRBD1. Germline CDR1 SGHRS, CDR2 YFSETQ. The V segment lost 4 bases and the J segment 6 bases; nucleotides outside the gene matches: 5. CDR3 length equals 14 residues. The CDR3 sequence: CASSPGQGASEQYF. The CDR3 DNA reads TGCGCCAGCAGCCCGGGACAGGGGGCGAGCGAGCAGTACTTC.

The chain links TRBV19 to TRBJ1-1; D might be TRBD1 (6 bases). This CDR3 is 15 amino acids long. V lost 3 bases, J lost 10 bases, and 21 bases lay in between. Looked up from germline, CDR1 is LNHDA and CDR2 is SQIVND (reference sequence). This chain's CDR3 is CASSIPNTGSESAFF. CDR3 bases: TGTGCCAGTAGTATCCCGAATACAGGGTCGGAGTCAGCTTTCTTT.

The chain carries TRBV19 and TRBJ2-7; the D gene is possibly TRBD1 (7 bases). The CDR3 sequence is 14 residues long. Germline values: CDR1 LNHDA, CDR2 SQIVND (reference sequence). V lost 5 bases and J 3 bases, leaving 14 bases between the germline ends. DNA for the CDR3: TGTGCCAGTAGTGACAACAGGGGAGGCTACGAGCAGTACTTC. This codes for CASSDNRGGYEQYF. Using reference TRBV19 and TRBJ2-7 for the parts outside the CDR3, the full variable domain is DGGITQSPKYLFRKEGQNVTLSCEQNLNHDAMYWYRQDPGQGLRLIYYSQIVNDFQKGDIAEGYSVSREKKESFPLTVTSAQKNPTAFYLCASSDNRGGYEQYFGPGTRLTVT.

The chain joins TRBV6-4 to TRBJ2-1; 10 bases match TRBD1. Germline assignment: CDR1 MRHNA and CDR2 SNTAGT. Germline trimming cut 3 bases from V and 9 bases from J; bases unmatched to any gene: 8. The CDR3 loop spans 15 amino acids. The CDR3 is CASSDMGTGAGEQFF. The CDR3 coding sequence is TGTGCCAGCAGTGATATGGGGACAGGGGCCGGTGAGCAGTTCTTC.

This sequence joins TRBV7-8 and TRBJ2-1; 10 bases fit TRBD2. The CDR3 runs to 16 residues. V lost 3 bases, J lost 4 bases, and 6 bases stayed unmatched. CDR1 SGHVS and CDR2 FQNEAQ come from the germline V gene. The chain's CDR3 is CASSFHGTSVYNEQFF. In nucleotides, the CDR3 is TGTGCCAGCAGCTTTCATGGGACTAGCGTATACAATGAGCAGTTCTTC.